This T cell receptor beta chain was documented in a study of early T cells in non-severe SARS-CoV-2 infection. The germline V gene encodes CDR1 SGHAT and CDR2 FQNNGV. This CDR3 has 16 residues. The V gene lost 2 bases and the J gene lost 1 base, with 12 bases spanning the gap. This clonotype was observed at least ten times. TCRdb reanalysed the 5' RACE reads using MiXCR and keeps one entry per CDR3 protein. This table holds roughly 36,000 distinct CDR3 sequences, under 6% found once. The chain uses TRBV11-2 and TRBJ2-1; a possible D gene is TRBD1 (6 bases). Material: whole blood. This clonotype was sampled from an adult who was a healthcare worker with PCR-confirmed SARS-CoV-2 infection or an uninfected control (not recorded which). CDR3 region: CASSLLAGASYNEQFF. CDR3 bases: TGTGCCAGCAGCTTACTCGCAGGGGCGTCCTACAATGAGCAGTTCTTC.